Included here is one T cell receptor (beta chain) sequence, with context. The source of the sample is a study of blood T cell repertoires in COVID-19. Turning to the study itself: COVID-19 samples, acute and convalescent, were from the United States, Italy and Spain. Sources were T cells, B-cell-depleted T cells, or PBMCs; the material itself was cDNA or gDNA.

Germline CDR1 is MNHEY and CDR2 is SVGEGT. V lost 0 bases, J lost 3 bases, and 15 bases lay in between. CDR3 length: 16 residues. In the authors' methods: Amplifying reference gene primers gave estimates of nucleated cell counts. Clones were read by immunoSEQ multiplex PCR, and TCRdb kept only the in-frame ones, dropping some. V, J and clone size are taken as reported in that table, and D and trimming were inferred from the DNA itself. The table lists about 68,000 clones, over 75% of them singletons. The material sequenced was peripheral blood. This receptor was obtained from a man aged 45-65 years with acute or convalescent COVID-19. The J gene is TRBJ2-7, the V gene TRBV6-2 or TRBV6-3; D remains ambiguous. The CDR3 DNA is TGTGCCAGCAGTTACTCGAGTAGATCAGCGAGCTACGAGCAGTACGTC. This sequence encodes CASSYSSRSASYEQYV.